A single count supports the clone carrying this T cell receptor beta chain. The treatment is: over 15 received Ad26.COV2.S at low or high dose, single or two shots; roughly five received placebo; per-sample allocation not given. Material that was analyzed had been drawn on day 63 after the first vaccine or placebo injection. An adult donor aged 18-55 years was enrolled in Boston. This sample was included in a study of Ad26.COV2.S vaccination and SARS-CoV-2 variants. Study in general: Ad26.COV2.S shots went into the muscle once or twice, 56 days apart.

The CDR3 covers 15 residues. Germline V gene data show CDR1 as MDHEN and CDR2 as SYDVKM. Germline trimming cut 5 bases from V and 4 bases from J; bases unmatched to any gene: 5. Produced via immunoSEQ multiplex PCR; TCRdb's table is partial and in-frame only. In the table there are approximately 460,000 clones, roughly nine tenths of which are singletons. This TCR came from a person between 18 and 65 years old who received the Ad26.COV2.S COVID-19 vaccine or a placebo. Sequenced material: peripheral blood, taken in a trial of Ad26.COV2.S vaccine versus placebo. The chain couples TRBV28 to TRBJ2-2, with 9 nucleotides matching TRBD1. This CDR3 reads CASSTGQGRTGELFF. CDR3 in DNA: TGTGCCAGCAGTACAGGACAGGGGCGCACCGGGGAGCTGTTTTTT.